A single TCR beta chain is shown here with its context. Its cognate antigen has yet to be identified. The sample holds no much larger clone one base away, and base qualities are not on file. Participants in the prospective study were aged about 18 to 95 years, lived in 24 United States geographic areas, and enrolled through a virtual design. In the prospective study, cohorts were assigned on the basis of participant-reported clinical history obtained from a screening survey and a study questionnaire. In the prospective study, mobile phlebotomists collected whole blood, serum and a nasopharyngeal or oropharyngeal swab from each participant. Prospective study participants could optionally give additional blood draws and questionnaires over an approximately 2-month period. Before DNA extraction, blood samples from the prospective study were shipped at room temperature or frozen. The sample belongs to a study of blood T cell repertoires in COVID-19 (dated by TCRdb to the early 2020s). Regarding the complete study: Samples covering the acute and convalescent phases of COVID-19 were provided by collaborators in the United States, Italy and Spain. The material from the prospective study consisted of cDNA or gDNA derived from T cells, B-cell-depleted T cells, or PBMCs. Subjects who had been exposed to COVID-19, were actively infected with it, or had recovered from it provided the deeply sampled blood TCRbeta repertoires that made up the dataset. The repertoires were released in a freely available public database meant as a resource for research on the immune response to SARS-CoV-2. Samples were obtained from the ongoing ImmuneRACE study (first 160 participants) and from approximately 1,200 subjects provided by 6 global collaborators. Nearly every sample came with metadata listing a de-identified subject ID, COVID-19 status, age in years and sex. Where HLA class I and class II types were available, the types were taken from metadata supplied by the sample provider, not from assay-based typing.

TCRbeta CDR3 regions were amplified from genomic DNA by means of the immunoSEQ Assay, a bias-controlled multiplex PCR. On the study's bioinformatics: Within the assay, amplification of reference gene primers was used to estimate how many nucleated cells each sample contained. To quantify the absolute abundance of each unique TCRbeta CDR3 rearrangement, sequence reads were collapsed and filtered. For each sample, productive Simpson clonality was calculated by taking the square root of Simpson's diversity index across productive rearrangements. This immuneACCESS table, as held by TCRdb, lists in-frame sequences with V and J called but not all clones. Of the missing ones, under half trace to an unresolved V gene in checked studies; the others have no known cause. D and trimming were read from the DNA, whereas the V and J calls and clone size are those reported in that table. This sample holds about 250,000 clones; roughly 86% were observed only once. About 4% of the sample belongs to the ten largest clones.

Broader findings and caveats from the paper: Clinical and demographic metadata were provided uncurated, with the amount varying by source and participant.

The CDR1 and CDR2 encoded by the germline V gene are ENHRY and SYGVKD. The CDR3 goes from the cysteine to the phenylalanine over 14 residues. Here the CDR3 DNA is all that survives: 42 bases in frame from base 1. V is pared back by 7 bases and J by 1 base, with 13 bases lying between the germline termini. This receptor was taken from a woman between 25 and 40 years old with acute COVID-19. The chain joins TRBV10-3 to TRBJ1-1; tentative D gene TRBD1, with 6 bases matching. The sample comprised PBMCs or T cells enriched from blood (not recorded which). The CDR3 in this case is CAITTSQGNTEAFF. Here is the DNA: TGTGCCATCACCACTTCACAGGGGAACACTGAAGCTTTCTTT.